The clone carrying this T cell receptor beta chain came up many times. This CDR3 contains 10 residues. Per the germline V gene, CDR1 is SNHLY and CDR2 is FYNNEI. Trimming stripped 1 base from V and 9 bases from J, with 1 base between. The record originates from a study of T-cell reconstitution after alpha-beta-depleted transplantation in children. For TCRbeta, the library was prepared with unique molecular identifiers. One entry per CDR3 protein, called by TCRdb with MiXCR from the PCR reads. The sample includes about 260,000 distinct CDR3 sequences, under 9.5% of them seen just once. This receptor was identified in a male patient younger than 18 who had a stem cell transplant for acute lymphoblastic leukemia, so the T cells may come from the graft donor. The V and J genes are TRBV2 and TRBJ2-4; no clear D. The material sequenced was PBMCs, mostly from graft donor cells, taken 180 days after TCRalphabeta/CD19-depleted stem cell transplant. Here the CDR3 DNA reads TGTGCCAGCAGTGAAGGCATTCAGTACTTC. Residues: CASSEGIQYF.